Below, 2 T cell receptor beta chains from the same sample are listed, as sequenced in a study of identical twins. TCRdb re-called the 5' RACE reads with MiXCR, one entry per CDR3 protein. The sample records 450,000 to 500,000 distinct CDR3 sequences, roughly an eighth being singletons. This same sample was also part of a study on yellow fever vaccine responses in identical twins.

Source material: CD4+ T cells sorted from blood. Every receptor here comes from a woman in her late teens or twenties in good health.

This clonotype was seen repeatedly, ten times or more. The V gene is TRBV5-1, the J gene TRBJ1-1; 9 bases agree with TRBD1. V was clipped by 0 bases and J by 4 bases; unmatched bases: 1. Germline CDR1 and CDR2: SGHRS and YFSETQ. This CDR3 is 14 amino acids long. Here the CDR3 reads CASSLGDRATEAFF. CDR3 bases: TGCGCCAGCAGCTTGGGGGACAGGGCCACTGAAGCTTTCTTT.

This clonotype was counted between two and nine times. This chain joins TRBV27 and TRBJ2-7, with 11 positions matching TRBD1. The V segment lost 1 base and the J segment 6 bases; nucleotides outside the gene matches: 11. The CDR3 is made up of 17 amino acids. CDR1 is MNHEY, CDR2 SMNVEV, per germline (reference sequence). CDR3 region: CASSLYGFGTGGGEQYF. The CDR3 DNA reads as TGTGCCAGCAGTTTATATGGTTTCGGGACAGGGGGAGGCGAGCAGTACTTC.